The 2 T cell receptor beta chains reported below all come from one sample, sequenced in a study of T cells expressing NK-cell markers. Using the 5' RACE reads, TCRdb records one entry per CDR3 protein without DNA. The sample's table shows approximately 420,000 distinct CDR3 sequences. The specimen sequenced was blood T cells: a sorted CD56 or NKG2C T cell subset, CD4+ or CD8+ T cells, or bulk PBMC T cells (not recorded which). These receptor sequences come from a woman aged 45-65 years in good health.

This sequence joins TRBV19 and TRBJ1-1. CDR1 and CDR2 from the germline V gene are LNHDA and SQIVND (reference sequence). CDR3 length: 13 residues. CDR3 sequence: CASSIGEGTEAFF.

The chain uses TRBV9 and TRBJ2-2; the TCRdb call, TRBD2, lacks DNA for checking. The germline CDR1 and CDR2 sequences are SGDLS and YYNGEE. CDR3 length: 15 amino acids. Here the CDR3 reads CASSVGREGTGELFF.